What follows is one TCR beta chain and its context. It lacks a known antigen. No much larger clonotype is one base removed from it; base qualities were not supplied. The immunoSEQ Assay, a bias-controlled multiplex PCR, was used to amplify TCRbeta CDR3 regions from genomic DNA. Regarding the original processing steps: The number of nucleated cells in each sample was estimated by amplification of reference gene primers within the assay. To quantify the absolute abundance of each unique TCRbeta CDR3 rearrangement, sequence reads were collapsed and filtered. For each sample, productive Simpson clonality was calculated as the square root of Simpson's diversity index over productive rearrangements. TCRdb provides this immuneACCESS table in a form limited to in-frame rearrangements. Some clones are lacking; in checked studies, under half of them reflect an unresolved V gene, and why the rest are absent is not known. V, J and clone size are those of that table, while D and trimming were read from the DNA. In this sample the table shows some 190,000 clones, more than 70% of which occur a single time. More than 9% of the sample comes from the top ten.

Its CDR3 holds 13 amino acids, cysteine through phenylalanine. Only the CDR3 DNA is retained, 39 bases long and in frame from the first base. The germline V gene (reference sequence) specifies MNHEY as CDR1 and SMNVEV as CDR2. Trimming costs V 5 bases and J 5 bases, and their ends lie 12 bases apart. Whole blood was collected in K2EDTA tubes by collaborating institutions according to the institutions' own protocols. Collaborator samples were shipped for TCRbeta analysis as frozen whole blood, isolated PBMCs, or DNA extracted from either sample type. This entry comes from a study of blood T cell repertoires in COVID-19 (dated by TCRdb to 2018 to 2020). Background on the whole study: Samples from collaborators originated in the United States, Italy and Spain and spanned both the acute and convalescent phases of COVID-19. The prospective study material was composed of cDNA or gDNA derived from T cells, B-cell-depleted T cells, or PBMCs. Subjects who had been exposed to COVID-19, were actively infected with it, or had recovered from it provided the deeply sampled blood TCRbeta repertoires that made up the dataset. The repertoires were released in a freely available public database meant as a resource for research on the immune response to SARS-CoV-2. The samples were drawn from the first 160 participants of the ongoing ImmuneRACE study and from about 1,200 subjects provided by 6 global collaborators. Sample metadata almost always included a de-identified subject ID, COVID-19 status, age in years and sex. Where available, HLA class I and class II types were taken from metadata supplied by the sample provider and were not determined by assay-based typing. Overall study outcomes, separate from this receptor: The amount of clinical and demographic metadata varied by source and participant and was provided uncurated.

Sequencing input: peripheral blood. In this chain, TRBV27 is recombined with TRBJ1-1; the D segment could be TRBD1, given 5 matching bases. The TCR sequence derives from a woman aged 80 or over with active or convalescent COVID-19. DNA sequence: TGTGCCAGCAGTCCCTCAGGGCGTACTGAAGCTTTCTTT. The resulting protein is CASSPSGRTEAFF.